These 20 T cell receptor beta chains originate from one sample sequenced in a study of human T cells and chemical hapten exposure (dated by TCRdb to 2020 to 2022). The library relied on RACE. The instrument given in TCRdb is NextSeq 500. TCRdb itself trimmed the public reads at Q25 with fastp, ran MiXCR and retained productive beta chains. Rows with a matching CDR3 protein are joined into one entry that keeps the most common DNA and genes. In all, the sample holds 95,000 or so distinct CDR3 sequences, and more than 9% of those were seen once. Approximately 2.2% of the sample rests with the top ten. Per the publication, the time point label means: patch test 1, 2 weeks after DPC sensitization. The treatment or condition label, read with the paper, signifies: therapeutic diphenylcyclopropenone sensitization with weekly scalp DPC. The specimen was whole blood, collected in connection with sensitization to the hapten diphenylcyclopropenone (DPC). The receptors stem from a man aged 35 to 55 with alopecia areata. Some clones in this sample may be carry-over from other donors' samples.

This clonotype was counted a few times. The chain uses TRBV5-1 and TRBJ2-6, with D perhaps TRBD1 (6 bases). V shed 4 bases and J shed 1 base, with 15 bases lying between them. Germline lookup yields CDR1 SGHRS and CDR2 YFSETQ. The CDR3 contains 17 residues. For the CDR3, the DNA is TGCGCCAGCAGCGGATTAACAGGGATTTCTGGGGCCAACGTCCTGACTTTC. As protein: CASSGLTGISGANVLTF.

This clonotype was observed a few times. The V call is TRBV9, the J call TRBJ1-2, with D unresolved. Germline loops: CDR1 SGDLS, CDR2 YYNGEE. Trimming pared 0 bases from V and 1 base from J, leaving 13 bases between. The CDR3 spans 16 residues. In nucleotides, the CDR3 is TGTGCCAGCAGCGTAGGGGGTCTTCACTATAACTATGGCTACACCTTC. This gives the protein CASSVGGLHYNYGYTF.

CDR3 region: CSVEKGTGAGSGANVLTF. CDR3 in DNA: TGCAGCGTTGAGAAAGGGACAGGGGCCGGCTCTGGGGCCAACGTCCTGACTTTC. This chain connects TRBV29-1 to TRBJ2-6, with 10 bases matching TRBD1. Germline trimming cut 3 bases from V and 0 bases from J; bases unmatched to any gene: 8. The germline gives CDR1 SQVTM, CDR2 ANQGSEA. The CDR3 covers 18 residues.

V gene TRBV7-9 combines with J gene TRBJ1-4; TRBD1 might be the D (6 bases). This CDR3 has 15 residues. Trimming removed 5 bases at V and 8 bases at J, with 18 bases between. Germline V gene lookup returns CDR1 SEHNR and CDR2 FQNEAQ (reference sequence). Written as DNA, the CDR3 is TGTGCCAGCAGCACCGTTACAGGGCGAGGGGAAAAACTGTTTTTT. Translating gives CASSTVTGRGEKLFF.

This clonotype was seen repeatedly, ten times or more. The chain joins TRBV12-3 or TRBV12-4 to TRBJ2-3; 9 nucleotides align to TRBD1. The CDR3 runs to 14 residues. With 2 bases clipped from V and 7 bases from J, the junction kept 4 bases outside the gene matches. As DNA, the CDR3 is TGTGCCAGCAGTTTAACAGGGGGCATCAATACGCAGTATTTT. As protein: CASSLTGGINTQYF.

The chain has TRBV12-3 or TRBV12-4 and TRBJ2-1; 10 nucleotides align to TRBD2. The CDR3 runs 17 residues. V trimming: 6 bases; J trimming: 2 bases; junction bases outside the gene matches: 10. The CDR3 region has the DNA TGTGCCAGCAGCGATAACCCGGGACTAGCGACCTACAATGAGCAGTTCTTC. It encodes CASSDNPGLATYNEQFF.

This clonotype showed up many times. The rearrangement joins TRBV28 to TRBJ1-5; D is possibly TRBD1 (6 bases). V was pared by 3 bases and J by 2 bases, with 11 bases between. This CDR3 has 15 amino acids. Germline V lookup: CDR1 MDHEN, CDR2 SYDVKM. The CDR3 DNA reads TGTGCCAGCAGTTTTTCGGCAGGGGGCAATCAGCCCCAGCATTTT. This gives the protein CASSFSAGGNQPQHF.

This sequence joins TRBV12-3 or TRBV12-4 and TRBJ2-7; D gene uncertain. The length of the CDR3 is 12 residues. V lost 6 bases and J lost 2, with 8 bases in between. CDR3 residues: CASSSQTYEQYF. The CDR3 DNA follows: TGTGCCAGCAGCTCCCAGACCTACGAGCAGTACTTC.

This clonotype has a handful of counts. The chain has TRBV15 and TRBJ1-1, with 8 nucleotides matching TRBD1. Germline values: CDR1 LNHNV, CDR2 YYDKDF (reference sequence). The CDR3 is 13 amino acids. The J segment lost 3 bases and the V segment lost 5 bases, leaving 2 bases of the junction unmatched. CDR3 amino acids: CATSWGQDTEAFF. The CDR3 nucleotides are TGTGCCACCAGCTGGGGACAGGACACTGAAGCTTTCTTT.

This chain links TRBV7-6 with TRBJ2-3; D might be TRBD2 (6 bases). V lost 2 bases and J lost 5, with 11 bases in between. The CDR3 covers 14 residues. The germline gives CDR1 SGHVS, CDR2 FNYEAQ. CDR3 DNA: TGTGCCAGCAGCTTAACACCGGGAGTAGATACGCAGTATTTT. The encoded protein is CASSLTPGVDTQYF.

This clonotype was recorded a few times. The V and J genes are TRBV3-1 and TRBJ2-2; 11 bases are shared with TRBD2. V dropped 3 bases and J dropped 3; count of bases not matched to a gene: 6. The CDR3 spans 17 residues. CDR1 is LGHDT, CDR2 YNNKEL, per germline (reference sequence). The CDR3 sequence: CASSHLLAGVDTGELFF. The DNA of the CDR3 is TGTGCCAGCAGCCACTTACTAGCGGGAGTTGACACCGGGGAGCTGTTTTTT.

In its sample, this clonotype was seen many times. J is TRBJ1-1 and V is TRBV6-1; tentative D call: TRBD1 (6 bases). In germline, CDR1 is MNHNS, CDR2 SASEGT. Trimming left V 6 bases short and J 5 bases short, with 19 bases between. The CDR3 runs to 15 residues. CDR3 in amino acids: CASSRIGGGRTEAFF. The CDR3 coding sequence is TGTGCCAGCAGCCGAATAGGGGGGGGCAGGACTGAAGCTTTCTTT.

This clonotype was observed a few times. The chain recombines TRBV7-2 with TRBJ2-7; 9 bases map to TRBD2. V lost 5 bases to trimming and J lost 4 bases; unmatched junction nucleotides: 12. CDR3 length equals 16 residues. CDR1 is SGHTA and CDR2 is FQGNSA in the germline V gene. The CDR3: CASSRSSSGAGYEQYF. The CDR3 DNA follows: TGTGCCAGCAGCCGCTCCTCTAGCGGGGCCGGGTACGAGCAGTACTTC.

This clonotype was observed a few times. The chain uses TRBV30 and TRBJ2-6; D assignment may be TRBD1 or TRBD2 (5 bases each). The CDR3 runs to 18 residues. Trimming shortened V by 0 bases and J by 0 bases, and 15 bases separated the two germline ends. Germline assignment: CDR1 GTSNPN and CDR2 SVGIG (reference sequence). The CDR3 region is CAWSVRFRGVSGANVLTF. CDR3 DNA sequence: TGTGCCTGGAGTGTCAGATTTCGGGGCGTCTCTGGGGCCAACGTCCTGACTTTC.

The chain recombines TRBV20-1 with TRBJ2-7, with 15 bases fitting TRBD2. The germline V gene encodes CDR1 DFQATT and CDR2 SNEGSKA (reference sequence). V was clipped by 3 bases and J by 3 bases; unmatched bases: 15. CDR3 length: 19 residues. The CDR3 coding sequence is TGCAGTGCTAGGGAAGGACTAGCGGGAGGGTTCCTTCCCCGCTACGAGCAGTACTTC. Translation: CSAREGLAGGFLPRYEQYF.

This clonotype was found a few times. The CDR3 protein is CASSQEYRGPYEQYF. CDR3 sequence (DNA): TGCGCCAGCAGCCAAGAGTACCGGGGCCCGTACGAGCAGTACTTC. The gene calls are TRBV4-3 and TRBJ2-7; D tentatively fits TRBD1 or TRBD2 (5 bases each). The CDR3 length is 15 residues. Germline V gene sequence: CDR1 LGHNA, CDR2 YSLEER. Trimming stripped 0 bases from V and 4 bases from J, with 13 bases between.

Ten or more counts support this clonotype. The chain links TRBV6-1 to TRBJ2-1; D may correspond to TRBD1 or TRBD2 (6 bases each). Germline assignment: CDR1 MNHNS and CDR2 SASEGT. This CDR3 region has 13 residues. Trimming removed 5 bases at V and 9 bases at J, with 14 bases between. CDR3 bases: TGTGCCAGCAGTTTAGCGGAGGGGGGTGAGCAGTTCTTC. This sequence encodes CASSLAEGGEQFF.

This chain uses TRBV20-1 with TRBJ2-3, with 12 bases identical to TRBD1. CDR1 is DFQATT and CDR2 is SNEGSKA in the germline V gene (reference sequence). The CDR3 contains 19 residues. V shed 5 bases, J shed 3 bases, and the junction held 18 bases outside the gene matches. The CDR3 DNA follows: TGCAGTGCTGAGGGACAGGGGGCGTGGACGGGAGGCACGACAGATACGCAGTATTTT. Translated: CSAEGQGAWTGGTTDTQYF.

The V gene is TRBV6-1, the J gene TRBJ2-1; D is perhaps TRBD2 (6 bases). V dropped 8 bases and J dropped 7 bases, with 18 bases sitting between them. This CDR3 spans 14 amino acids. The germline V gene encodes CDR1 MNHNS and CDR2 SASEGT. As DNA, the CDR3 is TGTGCCAGCTTTTGGGACTTTGGGGGAAATGAGCAGTTCTTC. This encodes CASFWDFGGNEQFF.

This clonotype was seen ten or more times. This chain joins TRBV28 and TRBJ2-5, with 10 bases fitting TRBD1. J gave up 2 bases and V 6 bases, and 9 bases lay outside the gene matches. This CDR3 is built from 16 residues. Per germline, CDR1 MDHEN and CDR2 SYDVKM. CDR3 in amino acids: CASSVTGQGGQETQYF. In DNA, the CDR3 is TGTGCCAGCAGCGTTACCGGACAGGGGGGACAAGAGACCCAGTACTTC. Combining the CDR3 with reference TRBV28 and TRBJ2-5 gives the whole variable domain DVKVTQSSRYLVKRTGEKVFLECVQDMDHENMFWYRQDPGLGLRLIYFSYDVKMKEKGDIPEGYSVSREKKERFSLILESASTNQTSMYLCASSVTGQGGQETQYFGPGTRLLVL.